This entry describes one TCR beta chain. Its target is not known. Other DNA sequences in this specimen translate into the identical CDR3. Separate from the roughly 730-subject first cohort, the approximately 130-subject validation cohort was the one that the donors belonged to. Generated by immunoSEQ multiplex PCR, the TCRdb table keeps only in-frame clones and is missing some. The data contain 120,000 or so clones, about 88% of them seen just once; the ten biggest clones take up about 4.4%. From germline, CDR1 is SEHNR and CDR2 FQNEAQ (reference sequence). CDR3 length equals 14 residues. Germline trimming cut 5 bases from V and 0 bases from J; bases unmatched to any gene: 3. This sample was included in a study of cytomegalovirus exposure and HLA in healthy donors. Findings and caveats of the study: Cytomegalovirus status was reportedly diagnosed by the classifier with high sensitivity and specificity. In the roughly 130 validation repertoires, a later analysis found that first-cohort TCR clusters tended to co-occur.

The receptor was derived from a man aged 18 to 29 in good health and CMV-seropositive. V gene TRBV7-9 combines with J gene TRBJ1-1, with 7 nucleotides matching TRBD1. Material for sequencing was PBMCs. The CDR3 DNA is TGTGCCAGCAGCCGACAGGGATTGAACACTGAAGCTTTCTTT. Its protein is CASSRQGLNTEAFF.